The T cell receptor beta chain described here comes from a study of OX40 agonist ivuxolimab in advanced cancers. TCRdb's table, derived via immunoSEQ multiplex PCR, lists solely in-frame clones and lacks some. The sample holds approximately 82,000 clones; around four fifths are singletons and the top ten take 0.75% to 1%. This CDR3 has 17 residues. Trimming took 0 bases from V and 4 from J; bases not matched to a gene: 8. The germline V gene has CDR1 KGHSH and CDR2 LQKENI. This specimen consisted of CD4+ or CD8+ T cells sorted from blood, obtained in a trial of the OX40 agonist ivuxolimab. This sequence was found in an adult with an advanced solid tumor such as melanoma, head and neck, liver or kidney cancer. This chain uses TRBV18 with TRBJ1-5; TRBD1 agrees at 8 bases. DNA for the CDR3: TGTGCCAGCTCACCACCGATAGGACAGGGCGTTAATCAGCCCCAGCATTTT. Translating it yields CASSPPIGQGVNQPQHF.